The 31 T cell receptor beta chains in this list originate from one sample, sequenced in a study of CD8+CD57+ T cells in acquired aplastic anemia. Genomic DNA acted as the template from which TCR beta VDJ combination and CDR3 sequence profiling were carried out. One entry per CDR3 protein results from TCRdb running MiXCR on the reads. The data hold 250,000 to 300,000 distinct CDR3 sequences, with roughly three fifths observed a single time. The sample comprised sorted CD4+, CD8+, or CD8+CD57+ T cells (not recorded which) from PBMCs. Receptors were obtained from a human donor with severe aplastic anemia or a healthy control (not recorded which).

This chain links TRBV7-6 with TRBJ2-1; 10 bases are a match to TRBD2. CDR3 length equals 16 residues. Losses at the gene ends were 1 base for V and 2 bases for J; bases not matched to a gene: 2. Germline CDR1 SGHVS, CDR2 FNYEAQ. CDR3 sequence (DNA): TGTGCCAGCAGCTTAGTCACTAGCGGGACCTACAATGAGCAGTTCTTC. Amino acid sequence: CASSLVTSGTYNEQFF.

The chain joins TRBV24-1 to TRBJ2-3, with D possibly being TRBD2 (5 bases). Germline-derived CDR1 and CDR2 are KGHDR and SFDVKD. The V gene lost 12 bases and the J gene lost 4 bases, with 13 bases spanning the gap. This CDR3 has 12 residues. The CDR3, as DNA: TGTGCCTCTCAGGACGGGGCAGATACGCAGTATTTT. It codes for CASQDGADTQYF.

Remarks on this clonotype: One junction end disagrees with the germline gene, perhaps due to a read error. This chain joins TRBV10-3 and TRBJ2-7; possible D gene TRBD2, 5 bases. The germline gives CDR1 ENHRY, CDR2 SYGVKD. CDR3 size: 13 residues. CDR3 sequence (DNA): TGTGCCATCAGTGAGGGGAGAACCTACGAGCGGTACTTC. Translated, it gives CAISEGRTYERYF.

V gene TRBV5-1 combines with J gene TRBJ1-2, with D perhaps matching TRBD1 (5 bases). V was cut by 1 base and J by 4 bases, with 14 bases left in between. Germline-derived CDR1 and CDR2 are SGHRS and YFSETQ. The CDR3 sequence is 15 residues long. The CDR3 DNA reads TGCGCCAGCAGCTTGACCGGGACTAGTTCCTATGGCTACACCTTC. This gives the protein CASSLTGTSSYGYTF.

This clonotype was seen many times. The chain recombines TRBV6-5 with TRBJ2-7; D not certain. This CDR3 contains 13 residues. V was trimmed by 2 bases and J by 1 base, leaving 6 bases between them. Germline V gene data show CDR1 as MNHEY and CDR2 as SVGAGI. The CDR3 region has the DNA TGTGCCAGCAGTTACGTCCGTTCCTACGAGCAGTACTTC. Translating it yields CASSYVRSYEQYF.

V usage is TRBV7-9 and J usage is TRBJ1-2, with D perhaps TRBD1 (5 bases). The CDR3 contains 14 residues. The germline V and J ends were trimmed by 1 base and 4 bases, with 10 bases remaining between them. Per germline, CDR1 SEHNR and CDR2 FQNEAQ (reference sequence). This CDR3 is CASSLGGFTYGYTF. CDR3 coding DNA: TGTGCCAGCAGCTTAGGGGGGTTTACCTATGGCTACACCTTC.

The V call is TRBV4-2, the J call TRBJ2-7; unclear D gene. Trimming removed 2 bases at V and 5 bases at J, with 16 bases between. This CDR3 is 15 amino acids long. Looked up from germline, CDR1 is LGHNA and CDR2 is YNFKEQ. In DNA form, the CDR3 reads TGTGCCAGCAGCCAACCCGAGGCCTTAATCCACGAGCAGTACTTC. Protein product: CASSQPEALIHEQYF.

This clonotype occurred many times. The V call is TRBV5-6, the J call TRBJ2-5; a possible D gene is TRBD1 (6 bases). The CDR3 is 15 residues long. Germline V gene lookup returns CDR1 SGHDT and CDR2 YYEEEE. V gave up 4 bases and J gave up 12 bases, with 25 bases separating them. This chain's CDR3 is CASSQGLRGHFLKYF. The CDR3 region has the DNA TGTGCCAGCAGCCAGGGGCTCCGGGGCCATTTTTTGAAGTACTTC.

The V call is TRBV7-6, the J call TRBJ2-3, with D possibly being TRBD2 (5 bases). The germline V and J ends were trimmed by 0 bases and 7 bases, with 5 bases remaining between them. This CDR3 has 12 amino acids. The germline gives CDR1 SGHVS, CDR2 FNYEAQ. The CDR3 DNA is TGTGCCAGCAGCTTAGCCGGGAATACGCAGTATTTT. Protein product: CASSLAGNTQYF.

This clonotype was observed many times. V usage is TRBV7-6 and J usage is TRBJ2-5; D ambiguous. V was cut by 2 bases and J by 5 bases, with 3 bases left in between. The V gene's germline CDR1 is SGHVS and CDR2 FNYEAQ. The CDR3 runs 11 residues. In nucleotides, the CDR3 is TGTGCCAGCAGCTTAACGGAGACCCAGTACTTC. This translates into CASSLTETQYF.

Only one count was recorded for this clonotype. The CDR3 sequence: CASSISIHEQYF. The CDR3 DNA sequence: TGTGCCAGTAGTATCTCCATCCACGAGCAGTACTTC. This rearrangement joins TRBV19 to TRBJ2-7, with D unclear. The CDR3 sequence is 12 residues long. In germline, CDR1 is LNHDA, CDR2 SQIVND (reference sequence). The germline V and J ends were trimmed by 3 bases and 5 bases, with 8 bases remaining between them.

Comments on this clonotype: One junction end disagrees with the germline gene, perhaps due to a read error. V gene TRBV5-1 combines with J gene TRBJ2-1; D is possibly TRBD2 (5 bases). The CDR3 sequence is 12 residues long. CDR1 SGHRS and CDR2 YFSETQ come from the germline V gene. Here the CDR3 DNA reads TGTGCCAGCAGTTTAGTGGGAGACGAGCAGTTCTTC. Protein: CASSLVGDEQFF.

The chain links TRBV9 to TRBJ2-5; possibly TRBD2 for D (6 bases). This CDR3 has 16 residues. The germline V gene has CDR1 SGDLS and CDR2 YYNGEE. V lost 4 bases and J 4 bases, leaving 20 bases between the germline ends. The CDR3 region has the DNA TGTGCCAGCAGCCCATCCGGGACTTATAGAGGAGAGACCCAGTACTTC. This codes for CASSPSGTYRGETQYF.

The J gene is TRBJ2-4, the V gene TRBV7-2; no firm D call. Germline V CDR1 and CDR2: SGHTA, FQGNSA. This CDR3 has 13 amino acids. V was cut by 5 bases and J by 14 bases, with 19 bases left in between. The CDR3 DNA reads TGTGCCAGCAGCCAAGAACAGTTAGGCCTGGAGTACTTC. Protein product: CASSQEQLGLEYF.

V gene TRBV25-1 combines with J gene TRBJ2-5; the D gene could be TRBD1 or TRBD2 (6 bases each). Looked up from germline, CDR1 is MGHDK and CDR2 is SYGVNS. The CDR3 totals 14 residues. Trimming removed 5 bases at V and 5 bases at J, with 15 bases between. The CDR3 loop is CASSPRGAGETQYF. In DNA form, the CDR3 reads TGTGCCAGCAGTCCGAGGGGGGCAGGGGAGACCCAGTACTTC.

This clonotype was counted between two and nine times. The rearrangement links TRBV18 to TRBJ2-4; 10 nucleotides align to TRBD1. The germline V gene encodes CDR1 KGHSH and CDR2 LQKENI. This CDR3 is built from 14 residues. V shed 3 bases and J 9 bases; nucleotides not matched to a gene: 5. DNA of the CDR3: TGTGCCAGCTCACCTGGACAGGGGGGAGCCATTCAGTACTTC. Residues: CASSPGQGGAIQYF.

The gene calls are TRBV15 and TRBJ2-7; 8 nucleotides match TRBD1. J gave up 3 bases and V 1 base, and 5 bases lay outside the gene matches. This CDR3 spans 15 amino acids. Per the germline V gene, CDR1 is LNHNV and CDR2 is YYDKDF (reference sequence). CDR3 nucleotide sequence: TGTGCCACCAGCAGAGGTGGACAGGGACTCTACGAGCAGTACTTC. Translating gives CATSRGGQGLYEQYF.

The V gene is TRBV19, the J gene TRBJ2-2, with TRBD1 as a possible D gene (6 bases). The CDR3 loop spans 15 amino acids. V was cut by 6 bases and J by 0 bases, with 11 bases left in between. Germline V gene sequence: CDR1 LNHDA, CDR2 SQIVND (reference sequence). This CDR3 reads CASRIQGTNTGELFF. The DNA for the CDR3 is TGTGCCAGTAGGATACAGGGAACGAACACCGGGGAGCTGTTTTTT.

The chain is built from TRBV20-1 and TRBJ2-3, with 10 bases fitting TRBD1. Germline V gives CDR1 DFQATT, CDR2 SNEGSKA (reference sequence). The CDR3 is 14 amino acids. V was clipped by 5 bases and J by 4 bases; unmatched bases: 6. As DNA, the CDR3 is TGCAGTGCTTCAGGGACAGGGGCAGCAGATACGCAGTATTTT. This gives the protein CSASGTGAADTQYF.

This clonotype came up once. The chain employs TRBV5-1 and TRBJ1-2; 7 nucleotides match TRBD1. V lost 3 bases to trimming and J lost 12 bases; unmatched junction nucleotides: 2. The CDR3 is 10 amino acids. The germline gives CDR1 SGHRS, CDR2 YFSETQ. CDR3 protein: CASSWTGNTF. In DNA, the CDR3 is TGCGCCAGCAGCTGGACAGGAAACACCTTC.

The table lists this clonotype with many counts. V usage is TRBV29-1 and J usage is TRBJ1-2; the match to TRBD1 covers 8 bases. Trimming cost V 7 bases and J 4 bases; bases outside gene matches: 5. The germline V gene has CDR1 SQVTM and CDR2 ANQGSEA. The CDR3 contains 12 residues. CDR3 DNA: TGCAGCGCAGGGGGCACAGGCTATGGCTACACCTTC. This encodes CSAGGTGYGYTF.

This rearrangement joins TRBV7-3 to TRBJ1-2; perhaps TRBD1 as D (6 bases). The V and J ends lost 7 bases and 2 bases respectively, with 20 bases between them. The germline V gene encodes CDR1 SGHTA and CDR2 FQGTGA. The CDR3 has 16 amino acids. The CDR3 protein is CASIEGEGAINYGYTF. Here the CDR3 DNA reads TGTGCCAGCATCGAGGGGGAGGGTGCCATCAACTATGGCTACACCTTC.

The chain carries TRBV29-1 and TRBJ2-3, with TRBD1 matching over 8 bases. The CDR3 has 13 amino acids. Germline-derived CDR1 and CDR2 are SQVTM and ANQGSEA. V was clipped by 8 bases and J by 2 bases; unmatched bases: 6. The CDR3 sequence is CSLDRGFTDTQYF. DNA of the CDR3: TGCAGCTTAGACAGGGGCTTCACAGATACGCAGTATTTT.

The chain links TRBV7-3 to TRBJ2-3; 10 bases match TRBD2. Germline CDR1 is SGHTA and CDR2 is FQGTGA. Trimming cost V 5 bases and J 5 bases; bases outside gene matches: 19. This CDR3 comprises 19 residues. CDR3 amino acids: CASSPTGGSGGAGVDTQYF. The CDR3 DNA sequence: TGTGCCAGCAGCCCGACCGGGGGAAGCGGGGGGGCCGGGGTAGATACGCAGTATTTT. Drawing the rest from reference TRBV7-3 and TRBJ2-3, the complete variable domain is GAGVSQTPSNKVTEKGKYVELRCDPISGHTALYWYRQSLGQGPEFLIYFQGTGAADDSGLPNDRFFAVRPEGSVSTLKIQRTERGDSAVYLCASSPTGGSGGAGVDTQYFGPGTRLTVL.

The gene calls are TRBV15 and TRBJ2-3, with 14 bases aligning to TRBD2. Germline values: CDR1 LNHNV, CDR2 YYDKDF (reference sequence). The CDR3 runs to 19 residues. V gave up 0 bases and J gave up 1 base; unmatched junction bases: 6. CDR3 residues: CATSRETSGGDDRTDTQYF. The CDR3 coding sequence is TGTGCCACCAGCAGAGAGACTAGCGGGGGGGATGATCGCACAGATACGCAGTATTTT.

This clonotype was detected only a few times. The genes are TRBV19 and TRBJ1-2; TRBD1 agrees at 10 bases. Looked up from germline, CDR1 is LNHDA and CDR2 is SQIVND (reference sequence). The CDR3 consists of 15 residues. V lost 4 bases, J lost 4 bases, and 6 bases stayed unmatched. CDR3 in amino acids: CASSTTRQGAYGYTF. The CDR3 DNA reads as TGTGCCAGTAGTACGACGAGACAGGGGGCCTATGGCTACACCTTC.

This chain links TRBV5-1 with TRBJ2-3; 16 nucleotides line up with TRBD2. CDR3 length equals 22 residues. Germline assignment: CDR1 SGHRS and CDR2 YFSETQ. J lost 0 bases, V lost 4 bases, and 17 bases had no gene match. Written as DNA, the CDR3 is TGCGCCAGCAGCCAGTGGGTTCCGGGACTAGCGGGGGGGGCAGCTAGCACAGATACGCAGTATTTT. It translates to CASSQWVPGLAGGAASTDTQYF.

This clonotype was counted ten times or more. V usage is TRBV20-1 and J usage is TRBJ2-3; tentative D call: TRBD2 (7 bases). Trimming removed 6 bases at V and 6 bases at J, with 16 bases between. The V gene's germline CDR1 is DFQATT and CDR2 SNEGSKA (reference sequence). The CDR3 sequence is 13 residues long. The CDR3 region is CSARGGASDTQYF. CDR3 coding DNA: TGCAGTGCCCGAGGGGGGGCTTCCGATACGCAGTATTTT.

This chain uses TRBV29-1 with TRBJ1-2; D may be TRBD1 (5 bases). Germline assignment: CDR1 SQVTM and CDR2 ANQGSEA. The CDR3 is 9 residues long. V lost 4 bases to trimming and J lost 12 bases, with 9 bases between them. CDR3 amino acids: CSVGREHTF. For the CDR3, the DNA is TGCAGCGTTGGCAGGGAACACACCTTC. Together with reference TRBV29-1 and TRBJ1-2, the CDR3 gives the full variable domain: SAVISQKPSRDICQRGTSLTIQCQVDSQVTMMFWYRQQPGQSLTLIATANQGSEATYESGFVIDKFPISRPNLTFSTLTVSNMSPEDSSIYLCSVGREHTFGSGTRLTVV.

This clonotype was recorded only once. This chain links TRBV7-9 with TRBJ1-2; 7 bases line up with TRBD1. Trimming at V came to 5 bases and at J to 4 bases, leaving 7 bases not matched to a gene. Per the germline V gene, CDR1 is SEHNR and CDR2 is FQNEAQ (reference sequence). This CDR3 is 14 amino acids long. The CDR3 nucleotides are TGTGCCAGCAGCCCCAGGGGGGACAGCTATGGCTACACCTTC. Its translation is CASSPRGDSYGYTF.

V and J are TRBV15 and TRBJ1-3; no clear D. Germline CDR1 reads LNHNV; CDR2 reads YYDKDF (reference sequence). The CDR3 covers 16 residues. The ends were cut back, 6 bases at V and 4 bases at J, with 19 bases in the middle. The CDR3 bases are TGTGCCACCAGAAAGACCGGACTCGCAAGGGGAAACACCATATATTTT. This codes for CATRKTGLARGNTIYF.